This TCR beta chain appears in the sequencing data of a study of blood T cells in healthy people across ages. Healthy Caucasian individuals from Russia aged 6 to 90 served as donors. PBMCs were isolated at a quantity of at least 6.5 million per sample. It was with a sample-barcoded 5' primer and a J-beta primer mix that a second PCR of roughly 7 to 11 cycles was run. TCRdb re-called the 5' RACE reads through MiXCR, storing one row per CDR3 protein. This table holds hundreds of thousands of distinct CDR3 sequences, around 21% found once. Findings and caveats of the study: Per million T cells, TCR beta diversity dropped roughly linearly as age increased.

This clonotype was seen more than once but under ten times. What it binds is not known. The TCR sequence derives from a man aged 70 or older in good health. Sequenced sample: blood.

The CDR3 DNA reads as TGCAGTGCTCTGGAACCGTATACATTCAATGAGCAGTTCTTC. This translates into CSALEPYTFNEQFF. This sequence joins TRBV20-1 and TRBJ2-5; D is undetermined. The J call is in doubt because the DNA end fits TRBJ2-1 better. The CDR3 loop spans 14 amino acids. Germline V gene data show CDR1 as DFQATT and CDR2 as SNEGSKA (reference sequence).